This T cell receptor (beta chain) appears in the sequencing data of a study of vaccination effects on CD4 cells after COVID-19. CDR3 length: 16 residues. The germline gives CDR1 MNHEY, CDR2 SMNVEV (reference sequence). Trimming took off 6 bases at V and 7 bases at J, with 22 bases between the two ends. Following 10 days of culture, CD4+ T cells were isolated. The person had a PCR-confirmed SARS-CoV-2 infection during March to December 2020. As for this clone: Its target is unknown.

Study results and caveats: Convalescent patients' post-vaccine spike repertoire was mostly distinct vaccine-induced clones.

TCRdb's copy holds only in-frame clones and misses some; the assay was immunoSEQ multiplex PCR. The sample shows 40,000 to 55,000 clones, about 70% of them seen only once. The sequence was obtained from a human donor who had a prior SARS-CoV-2 infection. Sequences were derived from CD4+ T cells from PBMCs cultured without peptide, sampled before COVID-19 vaccination. The rearrangement uses TRBV27 and TRBJ2-1; D unresolved. The CDR3 sequence: CASRRWAGQEVNEQFF. CDR3 in DNA: TGTGCCAGCAGGCGTTGGGCAGGCCAAGAAGTGAATGAGCAGTTCTTC.